The text below deals with one T cell receptor (beta chain). Its antigen is unidentified. Using viral peptide pools, the ViraFEST assay grew out antigen-specific CD4+ T cells prior to sequencing. Culture lasted approximately 10 days before CD4+ T cell isolation. Each vaccine recipient was nucleocapsid antibody negative and had no prior SARS-CoV-2 infection. Half the medium was replaced with IL-2 medium on days 3 and 7. This record belongs to a study of vaccination effects on CD4 cells after COVID-19. Notes on the study in general: Just 1 of 255 vaccine-induced clones in healthy recipients was cross-reactive.

Germline values: CDR1 SGHRS, CDR2 YFSETQ. This CDR3 has 12 residues. V lost 4 bases to trimming and J lost 3 bases, with 6 bases between them. Generated by immunoSEQ multiplex PCR, the TCRdb table keeps only in-frame clones and is missing some. The sample yields about 43,000 clones, roughly 79% seen once. This chain joins TRBV5-1 and TRBJ2-3; D is unclear. This TCR was sampled from a human donor who received a COVID-19 vaccine. Sample: CD4+ T cells from PBMCs cultured with SARS-CoV-2 spike peptides, taken before COVID-19 vaccination. CDR3 in amino acids: CASSLVTDTQYF. In DNA form, the CDR3 reads TGCGCCAGCAGCCTCGTAACAGATACGCAGTATTTT. Combining the CDR3 with reference TRBV5-1 and TRBJ2-3 gives the whole variable domain KAGVTQTPRYLIKTRGQQVTLSCSPISGHRSVSWYQQTPGQGLQFLFEYFSETQRNKGNFPGRFSGRQFSNSRSEMNVSTLELGDSALYLCASSLVTDTQYFGPGTRLTVL.